This T cell receptor beta chain was obtained from a study of T cell changes during pregnancy in multiple sclerosis. Libraries were prepared by immunoSEQ multiplex PCR; TCRdb keeps only in-frame clonotypes and omits some of them. This table has tens of thousands of clones, 85% to 95% appearing once. Unmatched junction bases numbered 12, after V lost 6 bases and J lost 5 bases. Germline V gene lookup returns CDR1 LNHDA and CDR2 SQIVND (reference sequence). The CDR3 extends over 16 amino acids. The chain couples TRBV19 to TRBJ1-4, with 7 bases matching TRBD1. This clonotype was obtained from a female donor in good health, enrolled as a control in a pregnancy study. The starting material was CD4+ T cells from peripheral blood mononuclear cells, obtained in the second trimester of pregnancy. The chain's CDR3 is CASSPTGTAGNEKLFF. DNA for the CDR3: TGTGCCAGTAGCCCGACAGGGACGGCGGGGAATGAAAAACTGTTTTTT.